A selection of T cell receptor beta chains follows, all from one sample in a study of T cell responses to AZD1222 COVID-19 vaccine. Here immunoSEQ multiplex PCR was the method, and the copy in TCRdb shows in-frame clones only, minus some. The sample carries under 170,000 clones, about 92% recorded once. This sample comprised peripheral blood, obtained 28 days after the second AZD1222 dose. These receptors came from an adult who received the AZD1222 COVID-19 vaccine. Each CDR3 is given with its conserved first and last residue. The order of the fields is J gene, D gene, clone size, V gene, CDR3 DNA, CDR3 protein. D genes are given only for firm matches. Rows may omit the clone size; those that give it use once, few, many or a size class.

J gene: TRBJ2-7; D gene: TRBD2; clone size: -; V gene: TRBV2; CDR3 DNA: TGTGCCAGCCAGCCATCTAGCGGGAGGTACGAGCAGTACTTC; CDR3 protein: CASQPSSGRYEQYF
J gene: TRBJ1-1; D gene: TRBD1; clone size: -; V gene: TRBV7-9; CDR3 DNA: TGTGCCAGCAGCCGAATCAGGGGGCCTCCAAACACTGAAGCTTTCTTT; CDR3 protein: CASSRIRGPPNTEAFF
J gene: TRBJ1-3; D gene: TRBD1; clone size: -; V gene: TRBV30; CDR3 DNA: TGTGCCTGGAGTCGTAAACAGGGGGCTGAAAACACCATATATTTT; CDR3 protein: CAWSRKQGAENTIYF
J gene: TRBJ1-1; D gene: -; clone size: -; V gene: TRBV11-3; CDR3 DNA: TGTGCCAGCAGCCTTTCGACGGTCGCTGAAGCTTTCTTT; CDR3 protein: CASSLSTVAEAFF
J gene: TRBJ2-1; D gene: -; clone size: -; V gene: TRBV11-2; CDR3 DNA: TGTGCCAGCAGCTTTAGTGGGAGCCTAACTGACAATGAGCAGTTCTTC; CDR3 protein: CASSFSGSLTDNEQFF
J gene: TRBJ2-3; D gene: -; clone size: once; V gene: TRBV28; CDR3 DNA: TGTGCCAGCAAACACCAGCGGGGGACAGGGTCGGGGGATACGCAGTATTTT; CDR3 protein: CASKHQRGTGSGDTQYF
J gene: TRBJ2-1; D gene: -; clone size: -; V gene: TRBV6-5; CDR3 DNA: TGTGCCAGCAGTTACTCACTAGCATCCCGCGATGAGCAGTTCTTC; CDR3 protein: CASSYSLASRDEQFF
J gene: TRBJ1-4; D gene: TRBD1; clone size: once; V gene: TRBV30; CDR3 DNA: TGTGCCGCTAATACAGGGGGCTTCGTTAGTGAAAAACTGTTTTTT; CDR3 protein: CAANTGGFVSEKLFF
J gene: TRBJ2-2; D gene: TRBD2; clone size: few; V gene: TRBV29-1; CDR3 DNA: TGCAGCGTTGGAACTAGCGGGGTCACCGGGGAGCTGTTTTTT; CDR3 protein: CSVGTSGVTGELFF
J gene: TRBJ1-1; D gene: TRBD1; clone size: -; V gene: TRBV7-9; CDR3 DNA: TGTGCCAGCAGCCAGGACAGGGGACTCGCTTTCTTT; CDR3 protein: CASSQDRGLAFF
J gene: TRBJ2-1; D gene: -; clone size: -; V gene: TRBV23-1; CDR3 DNA: TGCGCCAGCAGTCACCCCCCGGGACTCCCCTTGAACAATGAGCAGTTCTTC; CDR3 protein: CASSHPPGLPLNNEQFF
J gene: TRBJ2-5; D gene: -; clone size: -; V gene: TRBV4-1; CDR3 DNA: TGCGCCAGCAGCCAAGGGCACAGCCAAGAGACCCAGTACTTC; CDR3 protein: CASSQGHSQETQYF
J gene: TRBJ2-3; D gene: TRBD2; clone size: once; V gene: TRBV6-2/TRBV6-3; CDR3 DNA: TGTGCCAGCAGTTTGTTAGCGGGAGGCCCACGCACAGATACGCAGTATTTT; CDR3 protein: CASSLLAGGPRTDTQYF
J gene: TRBJ1-1; D gene: TRBD1; clone size: once; V gene: TRBV6-2/TRBV6-3; CDR3 DNA: TGTGCCAGCAGTGGGACAGGGGGCTTGCAGGCTTTCTTT; CDR3 protein: CASSGTGGLQAFF
J gene: TRBJ1-1; D gene: -; clone size: -; V gene: TRBV9; CDR3 DNA: TGTGCCAGCAGCCCCCACCTAGGGACTGAAGCTTTCTTT; CDR3 protein: CASSPHLGTEAFF
J gene: TRBJ2-5; D gene: TRBD1; clone size: -; V gene: TRBV11-2; CDR3 DNA: TGTGCCAGCAGCAACAGGGGGCGATTAAAACAAGAGACCCAGTACTTC; CDR3 protein: CASSNRGRLKQETQYF
J gene: TRBJ2-7; D gene: TRBD1; clone size: -; V gene: TRBV19; CDR3 DNA: TGTGCCAGTAGTGTTACCGGGACAGGGTTGTACGAGCAGTACTTC; CDR3 protein: CASSVTGTGLYEQYF
J gene: TRBJ2-7; D gene: TRBD1; clone size: once; V gene: TRBV24-1; CDR3 DNA: TGTGCCACCAGTGATTTGGGCCAGGGGGAAGGCGAGCAGTACTTC; CDR3 protein: CATSDLGQGEGEQYF
J gene: TRBJ1-1; D gene: -; clone size: -; V gene: TRBV30; CDR3 DNA: TGTGCCTGGAGCGTCTTAACTGAAGCTTTCTTT; CDR3 protein: CAWSVLTEAFF
J gene: TRBJ1-1; D gene: -; clone size: -; V gene: TRBV5-6; CDR3 DNA: TGTGCCAGCAGCGAAGAATTTACGGAGGGCACTGAAGCTTTCTTT; CDR3 protein: CASSEEFTEGTEAFF
J gene: TRBJ2-7; D gene: TRBD2; clone size: -; V gene: TRBV6-5; CDR3 DNA: TGTGCCAGCATTCGGGGACTAGCGGATGCAAACGAGCAGTACTTC; CDR3 protein: CASIRGLADANEQYF
J gene: TRBJ1-5; D gene: -; clone size: -; V gene: TRBV9; CDR3 DNA: TGTGCCAGCAGCGCCGGGGCTCTAGAGCCCCAGCATTTT; CDR3 protein: CASSAGALEPQHF
J gene: TRBJ1-1; D gene: -; clone size: -; V gene: TRBV10-2; CDR3 DNA: TGCGCCAGCAGTGAGTCAATAATGAACACTGAAGCTTTCTTT; CDR3 protein: CASSESIMNTEAFF
J gene: TRBJ2-5; D gene: -; clone size: once; V gene: TRBV7-2; CDR3 DNA: TGTGCCAGCAGCTCCCGGGCGGAGTACCAAGAGACCCAGTACTTC; CDR3 protein: CASSSRAEYQETQYF
J gene: TRBJ2-1; D gene: TRBD2; clone size: -; V gene: TRBV27; CDR3 DNA: TGTGCCAGCAGGGCCTTAGCGGGAGGACGGCCCAATGAGCAGTTCTTC; CDR3 protein: CASRALAGGRPNEQFF
J gene: TRBJ2-1; D gene: TRBD1; clone size: -; V gene: TRBV6-5; CDR3 DNA: TGTGCCAGCAAACAGGGGGCAGGGTCGGAGTTCTTC; CDR3 protein: CASKQGAGSEFF
J gene: TRBJ2-7; D gene: -; clone size: -; V gene: TRBV5-1; CDR3 DNA: TGCGCCAGCAGCTTGGGTGGGACGGACTACTACGAGCAGTACTTC; CDR3 protein: CASSLGGTDYYEQYF
J gene: TRBJ1-2; D gene: -; clone size: -; V gene: TRBV5-1; CDR3 DNA: TGCGCCAGCAGCCTAGATACCGGGACTGCAAACTATGGCTACACCTTC; CDR3 protein: CASSLDTGTANYGYTF
J gene: TRBJ1-5; D gene: -; clone size: -; V gene: TRBV7-9; CDR3 DNA: TGTGCCAGCAGCCAGGATCAGGGGCTTAGCAATCAGCCCCAGCATTTT; CDR3 protein: CASSQDQGLSNQPQHF
J gene: TRBJ2-2; D gene: -; clone size: -; V gene: TRBV10-1; CDR3 DNA: TGCGCCAGCAGTGAGTCATGGAACACCGGGGAGCTGTTTTTT; CDR3 protein: CASSESWNTGELFF
J gene: TRBJ1-3; D gene: -; clone size: -; V gene: TRBV28; CDR3 DNA: TGTGCCAGCAGTCCCCCCGACAGACTCGGAAACACCATATATTTT; CDR3 protein: CASSPPDRLGNTIYF
J gene: TRBJ2-1; D gene: TRBD2; clone size: -; V gene: TRBV3-1/TRBV3-2; CDR3 DNA: TGTGCCAGCAGCCCCATCGTCAGGACTAGCGGTTCCTACAATGAGCAGTTCTTC; CDR3 protein: CASSPIVRTSGSYNEQFF
J gene: TRBJ1-5; D gene: -; clone size: -; V gene: TRBV24-1; CDR3 DNA: TGTGCCACCAACACCGGGAGCAATCAGCCCCAGCATTTT; CDR3 protein: CATNTGSNQPQHF
J gene: TRBJ1-2; D gene: -; clone size: -; V gene: TRBV27; CDR3 DNA: TGTGCCAGCAGTTTAGAGGCAGGGTTGGGCTACACCTTC; CDR3 protein: CASSLEAGLGYTF
J gene: TRBJ1-1; D gene: TRBD1; clone size: -; V gene: TRBV9; CDR3 DNA: TGTGCCAGCAGCGCTGGGACAGGTCCCTCTTTGAACACTGAAGCTTTCTTT; CDR3 protein: CASSAGTGPSLNTEAFF
J gene: TRBJ1-5; D gene: TRBD1; clone size: -; V gene: TRBV27; CDR3 DNA: TGTGCCACACTCCGGACAGGGTTTAGTAGGGGAAGCAATCAGCCCCAGCATTTT; CDR3 protein: CATLRTGFSRGSNQPQHF
J gene: TRBJ2-7; D gene: -; clone size: -; V gene: TRBV11-2; CDR3 DNA: TGTGCCAGCAGCTCCCTCGCAGGGACGGGCTACGAGCAGTACTTC; CDR3 protein: CASSSLAGTGYEQYF
J gene: TRBJ2-3; D gene: TRBD2; clone size: -; V gene: TRBV7-9; CDR3 DNA: TGTGCCAGCAGCCGAACTAGCGGGAGTGCAGATACGCAGTATTTT; CDR3 protein: CASSRTSGSADTQYF
J gene: TRBJ2-7; D gene: -; clone size: -; V gene: TRBV6-2/TRBV6-3; CDR3 DNA: TGTGCCAGCAGTCGGACGGCATTAGCCTACGAGCAGTACTTC; CDR3 protein: CASSRTALAYEQYF
J gene: TRBJ2-5; D gene: TRBD2; clone size: -; V gene: TRBV5-5; CDR3 DNA: TGTGCCAGCAGCCCCCCCGGGGGGTTAAGAGAGACCCAGTACTTC; CDR3 protein: CASSPPGGLRETQYF
J gene: TRBJ1-2; D gene: -; clone size: -; V gene: TRBV24-1; CDR3 DNA: TGTGCCACCAGTGATTGGCAGGCAGGAGGCTACACCTTC; CDR3 protein: CATSDWQAGGYTF
J gene: TRBJ1-2; D gene: TRBD1; clone size: -; V gene: TRBV19; CDR3 DNA: TGTGCCAGTAGTACCATCGGACAGGGAAGAGACTATGGCTACACCTTC; CDR3 protein: CASSTIGQGRDYGYTF
J gene: TRBJ2-7; D gene: -; clone size: -; V gene: TRBV3-1/TRBV3-2; CDR3 DNA: TGTGCCAGCAGCCAAGTAGGTAGCGGCGAGCAGTACTTC; CDR3 protein: CASSQVGSGEQYF
J gene: TRBJ1-2; D gene: TRBD1; clone size: -; V gene: TRBV11-2; CDR3 DNA: TGTGCCAGCAGCTTAGTGACAGGGGAACGTGGCTACACCTTC; CDR3 protein: CASSLVTGERGYTF
J gene: TRBJ1-5; D gene: TRBD1; clone size: -; V gene: TRBV19; CDR3 DNA: TGTGCCAGTACCTTAGACAGGGGGTACGGTCAGCCCCAGCATTTT; CDR3 protein: CASTLDRGYGQPQHF
J gene: TRBJ2-3; D gene: TRBD2; clone size: -; V gene: TRBV7-2; CDR3 DNA: TGTGCCAGCAGCTTAGCGTTTTCGGTTCTAGCGGGAGGGCCCGGCACAGATACGCAGTATTTT; CDR3 protein: CASSLAFSVLAGGPGTDTQYF
J gene: TRBJ2-3; D gene: -; clone size: -; V gene: TRBV5-1; CDR3 DNA: TGCGCCAGCACCCTCAGCACTGGAGGGAGCACAGATACGCAGTATTTT; CDR3 protein: CASTLSTGGSTDTQYF
J gene: TRBJ2-1; D gene: TRBD2; clone size: -; V gene: TRBV7-7; CDR3 DNA: TGTGCCAGCAGTTTACTAGCGGGAGTGGGTAATGAGCAGTTCTTC; CDR3 protein: CASSLLAGVGNEQFF
J gene: TRBJ2-7; D gene: TRBD2; clone size: -; V gene: TRBV7-9; CDR3 DNA: TGTGCCAGCAGCCGACTAGCGGCCAGCTCCTACGAGCAGTACTTC; CDR3 protein: CASSRLAASSYEQYF
J gene: TRBJ1-1; D gene: -; clone size: -; V gene: TRBV27; CDR3 DNA: TGTGCCAGCAGTTTATCGCGGCAGATGAACACTGAAGCTTTCTTT; CDR3 protein: CASSLSRQMNTEAFF
J gene: TRBJ2-2; D gene: -; clone size: -; V gene: TRBV27; CDR3 DNA: TGTGCCAGCAGTTTAATCCCAGGACGGACCGGGGAGCTGTTTTTT; CDR3 protein: CASSLIPGRTGELFF
J gene: TRBJ2-3; D gene: -; clone size: -; V gene: TRBV27; CDR3 DNA: TGTGCCAGCAGTTTATCCAGGGCCCAGCCGCATCAGGGGCATACGCAGTATTTT; CDR3 protein: CASSLSRAQPHQGHTQYF
J gene: TRBJ2-7; D gene: -; clone size: -; V gene: TRBV21-1; CDR3 DNA: TGTGCCAGCAGCAAAGGTACAGGACCACTCGAGCAGTACTTC; CDR3 protein: CASSKGTGPLEQYF
J gene: TRBJ1-2; D gene: TRBD1; clone size: -; V gene: TRBV4-3; CDR3 DNA: TGCGCCAGCAACCCCGCGAGACAGGGACACTATGGCTACACCTTC; CDR3 protein: CASNPARQGHYGYTF
J gene: TRBJ1-1; D gene: TRBD1; clone size: -; V gene: TRBV30; CDR3 DNA: TGTGCCTGGGCGGGACAGTTGAACACTGAAGCTTTCTTT; CDR3 protein: CAWAGQLNTEAFF